The source of this T cell receptor (beta chain) is a study of blood T cell repertoires in COVID-19. Study-wide context: There were acute and convalescent COVID-19 samples, and they came from the United States, Italy and Spain. From T cells, B-cell-depleted T cells, or PBMCs came the material, which was cDNA or gDNA.

As handled by the study authors: Counts of nucleated cells, estimated from reference gene primer amplification, were obtained. Profiled with immunoSEQ multiplex PCR; TCRdb holds only in-frame clones, not every one. D and trimming come from the DNA, and the V and J calls and clone size come from that table. The data contain roughly 60,000 clones, around 86% of them seen just once; the ten biggest clones take up roughly 3.6%. The CDR3 is 17 residues long. Germline V gene sequence: CDR1 LNHDA, CDR2 SQIVND (reference sequence). V was shortened by 1 base and J by 4 bases, with 19 bases between the two germline ends.

This TCR derives from a woman over 75 with acute or convalescent COVID-19. Input material: peripheral blood. The chain links TRBV19 to TRBJ1-1; no reliable D call. CDR3 loop: CASSIGRVGIRGTEAFF. The CDR3 DNA is TGTGCCAGTAGTATAGGACGAGTCGGGATCCGGGGCACTGAAGCTTTCTTT.